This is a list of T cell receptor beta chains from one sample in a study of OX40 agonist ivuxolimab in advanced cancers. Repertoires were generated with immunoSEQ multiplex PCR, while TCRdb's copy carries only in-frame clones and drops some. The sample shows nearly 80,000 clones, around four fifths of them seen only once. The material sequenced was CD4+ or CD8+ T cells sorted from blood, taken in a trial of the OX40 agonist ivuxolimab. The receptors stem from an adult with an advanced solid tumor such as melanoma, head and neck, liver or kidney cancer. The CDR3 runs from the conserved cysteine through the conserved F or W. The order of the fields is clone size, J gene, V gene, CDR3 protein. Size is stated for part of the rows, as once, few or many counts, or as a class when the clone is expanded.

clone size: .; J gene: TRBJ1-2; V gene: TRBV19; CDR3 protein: CASSIGGGNYGYTF
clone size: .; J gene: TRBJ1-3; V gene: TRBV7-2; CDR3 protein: CASTHTGDVSGNTIYF
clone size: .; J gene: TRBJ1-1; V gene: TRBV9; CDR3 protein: CASSPRTAMNTEAFF
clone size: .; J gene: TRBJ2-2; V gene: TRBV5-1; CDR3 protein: CASSLLGTGDTGELFF
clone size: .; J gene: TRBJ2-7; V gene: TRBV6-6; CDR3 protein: CASSYSVGVSVYEQYF
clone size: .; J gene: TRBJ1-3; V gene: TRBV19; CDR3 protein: CASSMRQNGNTIYF
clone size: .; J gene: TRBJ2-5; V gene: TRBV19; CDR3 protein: CASTSGGGETQYF
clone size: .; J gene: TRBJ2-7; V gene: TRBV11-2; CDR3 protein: CASSLVGVEQYF
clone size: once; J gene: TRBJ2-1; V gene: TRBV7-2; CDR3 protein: CASSPSGQRYNEQFF
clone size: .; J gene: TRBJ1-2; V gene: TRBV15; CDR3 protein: CATSRDRTGGGYTF
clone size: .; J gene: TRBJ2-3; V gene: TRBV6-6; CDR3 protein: CASTIAGGTDTQYF
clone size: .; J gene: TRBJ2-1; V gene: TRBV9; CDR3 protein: CASSEQTGTHLAGTYNEQFF
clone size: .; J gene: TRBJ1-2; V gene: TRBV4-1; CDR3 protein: CASSPPTDSGVYGYTF
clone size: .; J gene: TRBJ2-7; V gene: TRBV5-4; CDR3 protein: CASSLWGGREQYF
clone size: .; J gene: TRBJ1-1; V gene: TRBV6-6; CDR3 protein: CASLPMGLRDWTEAFF
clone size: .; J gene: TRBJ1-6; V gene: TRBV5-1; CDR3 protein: CASSLESFGNSPLHF
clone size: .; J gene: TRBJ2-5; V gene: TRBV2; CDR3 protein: CASSDKSVQETQYF
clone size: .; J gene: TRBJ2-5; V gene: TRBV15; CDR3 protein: CATSRDQRETQYF
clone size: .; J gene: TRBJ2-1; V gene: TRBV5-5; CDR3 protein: CASSRDRVYNEQFF
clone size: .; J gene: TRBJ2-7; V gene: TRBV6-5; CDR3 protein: CASSTGSYEQYF
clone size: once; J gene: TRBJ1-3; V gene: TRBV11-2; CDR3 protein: CASSPPPGVITGNTIYF
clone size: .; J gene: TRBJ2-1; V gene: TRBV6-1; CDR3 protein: CASSDRGMLRSNEQFF
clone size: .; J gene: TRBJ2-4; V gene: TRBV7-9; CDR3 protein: CASSLMGAGNIQYF
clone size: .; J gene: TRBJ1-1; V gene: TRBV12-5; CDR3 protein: CASGLNREAFF
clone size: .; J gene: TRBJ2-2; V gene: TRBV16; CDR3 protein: CASSPRQGTGELFF
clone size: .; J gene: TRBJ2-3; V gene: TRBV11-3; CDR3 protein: CASSLGGGRTDTQYF
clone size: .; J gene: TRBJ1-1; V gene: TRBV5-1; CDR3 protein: CASSLRPSGMNTEAFF
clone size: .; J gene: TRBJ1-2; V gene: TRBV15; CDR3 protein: CATSRDRTGGAGYTF
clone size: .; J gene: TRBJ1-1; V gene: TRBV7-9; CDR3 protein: CASSWNRGQGPSEAFF
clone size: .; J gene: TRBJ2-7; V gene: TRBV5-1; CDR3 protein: CASSRLEGGRGVSYEQYF
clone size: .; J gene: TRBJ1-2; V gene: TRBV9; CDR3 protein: CASSVDAVTGGVGYTF
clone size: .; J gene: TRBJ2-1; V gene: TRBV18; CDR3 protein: CASSPLGGAYNEQFF
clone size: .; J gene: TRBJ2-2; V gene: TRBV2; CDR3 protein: CASGLLAGELFF
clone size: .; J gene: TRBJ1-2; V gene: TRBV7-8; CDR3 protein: CASRDFYGYTF
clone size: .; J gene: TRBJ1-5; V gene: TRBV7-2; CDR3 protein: CASSLWADSNQPQHF
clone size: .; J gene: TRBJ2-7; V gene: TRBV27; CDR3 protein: CASSSIGDREYF
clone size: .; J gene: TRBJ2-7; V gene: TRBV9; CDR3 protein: CASSVGDPRRNEQYF
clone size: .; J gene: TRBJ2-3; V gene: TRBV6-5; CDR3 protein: CASSYQGRDTDTQYF
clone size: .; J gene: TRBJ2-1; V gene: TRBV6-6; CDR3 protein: CASTGQGLQRVF
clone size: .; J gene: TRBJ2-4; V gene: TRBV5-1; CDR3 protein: CASSSRDRGYIQYF
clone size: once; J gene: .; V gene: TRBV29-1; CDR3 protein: CSYTEGQGGYEQYF
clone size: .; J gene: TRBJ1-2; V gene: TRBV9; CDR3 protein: CASSGPDTFSYGYTF
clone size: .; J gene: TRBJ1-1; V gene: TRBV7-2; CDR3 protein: CASSLARVNTEAFF
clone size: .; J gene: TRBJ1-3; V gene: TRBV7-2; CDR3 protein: CASSLGGQYSGNTIYF
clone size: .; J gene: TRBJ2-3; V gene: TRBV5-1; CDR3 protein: CASSPSGTSADTQYF
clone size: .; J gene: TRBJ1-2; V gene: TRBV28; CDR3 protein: CASRTGYYYGYTF
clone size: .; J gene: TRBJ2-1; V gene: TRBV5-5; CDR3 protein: CASSRKGGQYNEQFF
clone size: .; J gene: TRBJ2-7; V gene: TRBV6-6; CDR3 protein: CASSDRGATAVEYF
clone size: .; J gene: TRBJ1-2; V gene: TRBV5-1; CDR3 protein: CASSLESGSGYTF
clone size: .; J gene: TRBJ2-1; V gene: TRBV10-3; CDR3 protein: CAITRDPYNEQFF
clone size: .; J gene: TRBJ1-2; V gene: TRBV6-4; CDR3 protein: CASSDYSGRHTF
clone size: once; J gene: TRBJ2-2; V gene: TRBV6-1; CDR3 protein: CASSERGRSANTGELFF
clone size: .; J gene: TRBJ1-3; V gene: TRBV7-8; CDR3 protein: CVSSSRDSTGNTIYF
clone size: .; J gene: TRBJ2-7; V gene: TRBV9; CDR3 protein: CASSTTGSGAYEQYF
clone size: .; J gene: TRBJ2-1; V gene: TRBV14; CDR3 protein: CASSRALLAGGHGEQFF
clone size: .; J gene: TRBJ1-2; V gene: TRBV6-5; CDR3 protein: CASSWTGVYGYTF
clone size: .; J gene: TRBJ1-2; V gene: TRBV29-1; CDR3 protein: CSVEDLRGQGAPGGYTF
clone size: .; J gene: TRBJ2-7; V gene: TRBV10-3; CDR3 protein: CAIRDRGTGEQYF
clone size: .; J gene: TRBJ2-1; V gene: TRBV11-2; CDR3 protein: CASSLDFVRDRVWEQFF